The 21 T cell receptor beta chains given below trace back to one sample, sequenced in a study of cytomegalovirus exposure and HLA in healthy donors (dated by TCRdb to between 2016 and 2019). The library was made by the immunoSEQ multiplex PCR assay. For the multiplex PCR, a mixture combining 60 forward primers for TCR Vbeta segments and 13 reverse primers for TCR Jbeta segments was used. Here the immuneACCESS table is served through TCRdb, limited to in-frame sequences with V and J called. Missing clones are a known gap in these copies; in checked studies unresolved V genes cover under half, and the rest lacks a known reason. The sample data list roughly 130,000 clones, and around 70% of these were observed just once. Clones ranked in the top ten supply 5.5% to 8.5% of the sample. The specimen sequenced was PBMCs. The receptor source for this set is a man aged 35-49 years in good health and CMV-seropositive.

The chain uses TRBV6-1 and TRBJ2-2; a possible D gene is TRBD2 (5 bases). The V gene lost 1 base and the J gene lost 4 bases, with 13 bases spanning the gap. The CDR3 has 16 amino acids. CDR1 MNHNS and CDR2 SASEGT come from the germline V gene. For the CDR3, the DNA is TGTGCCAGCAGTGAAGGACTGACGAGGGCCACCGGGGAGCTGTTTTTT. Translating it yields CASSEGLTRATGELFF.

This clone was observed once. The chain employs TRBV16 and TRBJ2-5, with 10 bases identical to TRBD2. The J call is in doubt because the DNA end fits TRBJ2-7 better. The CDR3 sequence is 18 residues long. CDR1 and CDR2 from the germline V gene are KGHSY and FQNENV. This chain's CDR3 is CASSQSISWGTSASEQYF. CDR3 nucleotides: TGTGCCAGCAGCCAATCGATTTCATGGGGGACTAGCGCATCCGAGCAGTACTTC.

The chain's CDR3 is CASSESLGQGSGYTF. The CDR3 region has the DNA TGCGCCAGCAGTGAGTCTCTGGGACAGGGCAGTGGCTACACCTTC. This chain joins TRBV10-2 and TRBJ1-2, with 9 nucleotides matching TRBD1. Trimming removed 0 bases from V and 7 bases from J; junction bases left unmatched: 6. The germline V gene encodes CDR1 WSHSY and CDR2 SAAADI. The CDR3 length is 15 residues.

The chain has TRBV28 and TRBJ1-1, with 7 bases that match TRBD1. The CDR3 contains 13 residues. V gave up 7 bases and J gave up 3 bases; unmatched junction bases: 5. Germline loops: CDR1 MDHEN, CDR2 SYDVKM. In nucleotides, the CDR3 is TGTGCCAGCACCCCCAGGGGGTACACTGAAGCTTTCTTT. It yields the protein CASTPRGYTEAFF.

The rearrangement links TRBV7-6 to TRBJ2-1; 12 bases agree with TRBD1. Germline CDR1 reads SGHVS; CDR2 reads FNYEAQ. This CDR3 spans 18 amino acids. The trim removed 1 base at V and 9 bases at J, leaving 13 bases unmatched. CDR3 amino acids: CASSLGYRLGQGASEQFF. The CDR3 region has the DNA TGTGCCAGCAGCTTAGGGTACCGACTGGGACAGGGGGCCTCTGAGCAGTTCTTC.

The J gene is TRBJ2-1, the V gene TRBV7-2; D may be TRBD1 (6 bases). The CDR3 has 14 residues. Looked up from germline, CDR1 is SGHTA and CDR2 is FQGNSA. V lost 1 base and J lost 9, with 13 bases in between. The CDR3 region is CASSLGQVMGEQFF. The CDR3 DNA sequence: TGTGCCAGCAGCTTAGGACAGGTTATGGGTGAGCAGTTCTTC. The full variable domain, rest sourced from reference TRBV7-2 and TRBJ2-1, is GAGVSQSPSNKVTEKGKDVELRCDPISGHTALYWYRQSLGQGLEFLIYFQGNSAPDKSGLPSDRFSAERTGGSVSTLTIQRTQQEDSAVYLCASSLGQVMGEQFFGPGTRLTVL.

In DNA form, the CDR3 reads TGTGCCAGCAGTTACCCGTCAGACATGAACACTGAAGCTTTCTTT. It specifies CASSYPSDMNTEAFF. V and J are TRBV6-5 and TRBJ1-1; D uncertain. This CDR3 spans 15 amino acids. Per germline, CDR1 MNHEY and CDR2 SVGAGI. The ends were cut back, 2 bases at V and 0 bases at J, with 10 bases in the middle.

This clone came up a few times. The chain uses TRBV9 and TRBJ2-3; 11 bases are a match to TRBD2. The CDR3 is 15 amino acids. Germline CDR1 is SGDLS and CDR2 is YYNGEE. Trimming at V came to 5 bases and at J to 6 bases, leaving 8 bases not matched to a gene. Written as DNA, the CDR3 is TGTGCCAGCAGGAAGACTAGCGGGACCACGGATACGCAGTATTTT. Its protein is CASRKTSGTTDTQYF.

The chain recombines TRBV18 with TRBJ2-6; 7 nucleotides agree with TRBD1. Germline assignment: CDR1 KGHSH and CDR2 LQKENI. Losses at the gene ends were 5 bases for V and 1 base for J; bases not matched to a gene: 8. The CDR3 runs 17 residues. This chain's CDR3 is CASSYGTARSGANVLTF. For the CDR3, the DNA is TGTGCCAGCTCATACGGGACAGCCCGATCTGGGGCCAACGTCCTGACTTTC.

This chain connects TRBV19 to TRBJ2-6; no clear D. Germline V gene sequence: CDR1 LNHDA, CDR2 SQIVND (reference sequence). Trimming took 3 bases from V and 4 from J, leaving 10 bases between them. The CDR3 extends over 15 amino acids. The CDR3 bases are TGTGCCAGTAGTATCGCGGTAACCGGGGCCAACGTCCTGACTTTC. It specifies CASSIAVTGANVLTF.

The rearrangement uses TRBV19 and TRBJ2-5; 8 bases align to TRBD1. This CDR3 is built from 15 residues. Trimming took 2 bases from V and 5 from J; bases not matched to a gene: 7. The V gene's germline CDR1 is LNHDA and CDR2 SQIVND (reference sequence). As DNA, the CDR3 is TGTGCCAGTAGTATAATCGCAGGGGGCGGGGAGACCCAGTACTTC. It is translated as CASSIIAGGGETQYF.

This chain uses TRBV5-5 with TRBJ2-2; tentative D call: TRBD1 (5 bases). V was shortened by 0 bases and J by 4 bases, with 10 bases between the two germline ends. Germline V gives CDR1 SGHKS, CDR2 YYEKEE (reference sequence). The CDR3 is 15 residues long. This CDR3 is CASSLGAGSTGELFF. The DNA of the CDR3 is TGTGCCAGCAGCTTGGGCGCAGGGTCCACCGGGGAGCTGTTTTTT. The full variable domain, rest sourced from reference TRBV5-5 and TRBJ2-2, is DAGVTQSPTHLIKTRGQQVTLRCSPISGHKSVSWYQQVLGQGPQFIFQYYEKEERGRGNFPDRFSARQFPNYSSELNVNALLLGDSALYLCASSLGAGSTGELFFGEGSRLTVL.

The V and J genes are TRBV5-1 and TRBJ2-7; tentatively, D is TRBD2 (5 bases). The CDR3 is 13 amino acids. The germline V gene encodes CDR1 SGHRS and CDR2 YFSETQ. Trimming removed 3 bases at V and 5 bases at J, with 12 bases between. CDR3 sequence: CASSSEVVDEQYF. The CDR3 DNA sequence: TGCGCCAGCAGCTCGGAGGTAGTCGACGAGCAGTACTTC.

This clone was detected once. The V gene is TRBV7-8, the J gene TRBJ1-5, with D possibly TRBD1 on 5 matching bases. V was pared by 5 bases and J by 3 bases, with 23 bases between. The V gene's germline CDR1 is SGHVS and CDR2 FQNEAQ. This CDR3 region has 18 residues. In DNA, the CDR3 is TGTGCCAGCAGCCGCGACTGGGGGGGTGGAACCATCAATCAGCCCCAGCATTTT. Amino acids: CASSRDWGGGTINQPQHF.

In its sample, this clone is medium-sized. The rearrangement uses TRBV5-1 and TRBJ2-1; D not certain. The CDR3 loop spans 17 amino acids. V was cut by 2 bases and J by 0 bases, with 15 bases left in between. From germline, CDR1 is SGHRS and CDR2 YFSETQ. CDR3 amino acids: CASSFRNPGSSYNEQFF. The CDR3 DNA is TGCGCCAGCAGCTTCCGCAATCCCGGTAGCTCCTACAATGAGCAGTTCTTC. Full variable domain (remainder filled in from reference TRBV5-1 and TRBJ2-1): KAGVTQTPRYLIKTRGQQVTLSCSPISGHRSVSWYQQTPGQGLQFLFEYFSETQRNKGNFPGRFSGRQFSNSRSEMNVSTLELGDSALYLCASSFRNPGSSYNEQFFGPGTRLTVL.

V usage is TRBV30 and J usage is TRBJ1-5; tentative D call: TRBD1 (5 bases). The CDR3 sequence is 16 residues long. The V end lost 5 bases, the J end lost 2 bases, and 19 bases lay between the germline ends. Per the germline V gene, CDR1 is GTSNPN and CDR2 is SVGIG (reference sequence). CDR3 in DNA: TGTGCCTGGGGGCGGGGGGACCCCTGGGGCAATCAGCCCCAGCATTTT. Translated: CAWGRGDPWGNQPQHF.

V and J are TRBV28 and TRBJ1-1; the D gene is possibly TRBD1 (6 bases). Germline lookup yields CDR1 MDHEN and CDR2 SYDVKM. The CDR3 length is 12 residues. Between the trimmed V and J ends, which lost 7 bases and 14 bases, there was a span of 20 bases. The CDR3 here is CASTTQQGMGFF. In DNA, the CDR3 is TGTGCCAGCACCACTCAGCAGGGGATGGGCTTCTTT. The whole variable domain, filled in from reference TRBV28 and TRBJ1-1, reads DVKVTQSSRYLVKRTGEKVFLECVQDMDHENMFWYRQDPGLGLRLIYFSYDVKMKEKGDIPEGYSVSREKKERFSLILESASTNQTSMYLCASTTQQGMGFFGQGTRLTVV.

The rearrangement uses TRBV30 and TRBJ1-1; D remains ambiguous. The CDR3 extends over 13 amino acids. Germline assignment: CDR1 GTSNPN and CDR2 SVGIG (reference sequence). V gave up 6 bases and J gave up 5 bases, with 16 bases separating them. CDR3 region: CACRWGVGTEAFF. The CDR3 bases are TGTGCCTGTCGATGGGGAGTTGGGACTGAAGCTTTCTTT.

The rearrangement links TRBV5-6 to TRBJ1-4, with 7 positions matching TRBD1. Trimming at V came to 5 bases and at J to 1 base, leaving 8 bases not matched to a gene. The CDR3 extends over 16 amino acids. From germline, CDR1 is SGHDT and CDR2 YYEEEE. The CDR3 sequence: CASRSTGVGTNEKLFF. CDR3 in DNA: TGTGCCAGCAGGTCCACAGGGGTAGGAACTAATGAAAAACTGTTTTTT.

The CDR3 spells CASSSPGGQDSGYTF. The CDR3 DNA is TGTGCCAGCAGTTCCCCGGGGGGCCAGGACAGCGGCTACACCTTC. The genes are TRBV27 and TRBJ1-2, with a possible D match to TRBD1 (6 bases). CDR3 length: 15 residues. Trimming removed 4 bases from V and 8 bases from J, with 20 bases in between. Germline V gene data show CDR1 as MNHEY and CDR2 as SMNVEV (reference sequence).

This clone was counted a few times. The gene calls are TRBV5-1 and TRBJ1-4; 8 bases map to TRBD1. V was clipped by 4 bases and J by 8 bases; unmatched bases: 13. In germline, CDR1 is SGHRS, CDR2 YFSETQ. CDR3 length: 16 residues. The CDR3 sequence is CASSDGQGVDREKLFF. CDR3 bases: TGCGCCAGCAGCGACGGACAGGGAGTAGATCGGGAAAAACTGTTTTTT.